What follows is one TCR beta chain and its context. The antigen is unknown. The data were obtained in a study of T cell responses to AZD1222 COVID-19 vaccine. Study-wide background: Whether given at about 4 or about 12 weeks, second doses were pooled.

The protocol was immunoSEQ multiplex PCR, while the TCRdb copy is restricted to in-frame clones and leaves out a portion. Of some 120,000 clones in the sample, about 91% were seen once. Overall study findings and caveats: Donors were chiefly white British, with a greater number of females, and clonal diversity was perhaps underestimated. A reported finding is that nearly half of spike-specific TCRs target unmutated variant regions. There were vaccine-associated CD4 TCRs across spike, dominant at 160-218 and 743-854.

Germline CDR1 and CDR2: KGHSH and LQKENI. Trimming took 4 bases from V and 4 from J, leaving 10 bases between them. CDR3 length: 13 residues. The chain is built from TRBV18 and TRBJ1-1; D is perhaps TRBD1 (6 bases). This TCR was recovered from an adult in good health. The sequenced sample was peripheral blood, obtained on day 0 of AZD1222 vaccination. In DNA, the CDR3 is TGTGCCAGCTCACGCGGACAGTCCACTGAAGCTTTCTTT. Protein sequence: CASSRGQSTEAFF.